What follows are 18 T cell receptor beta chains derived from one specimen sequenced in a study of CD8 T cells in ankylosing spondylitis. General observations from the study: A motif in TCR beta, a set of seven to nine highly homologous variants, appeared characteristic of ankylosing spondylitis blood.

From the 5' RACE reads, TCRdb called clonotypes with MiXCR, one entry per CDR3 protein. The table has approximately 540,000 distinct CDR3 sequences, more than 9.5% seen once. Which antigens these TCRs recognize remains unknown. The source material was blood, either unsorted or a sorted T cell fraction (not recorded which). These receptors came from a male donor with ankylosing spondylitis.

The chain combines TRBV11-2 with TRBJ2-7, with 10 bases fitting TRBD1. The V gene end was trimmed by 6 bases and the J gene end by 2 bases; junction bases not matched to a gene: 7. The CDR3 is 15 amino acids. CDR1 is SGHAT, CDR2 FQNNGV, per germline. CDR3 sequence (DNA): TGTGCCAGCAGGCCCCCGGGACAGGGGCCCTACGAGCAGTACTTC. This sequence encodes CASRPPGQGPYEQYF.

This clonotype was counted a few times. V gene TRBV5-1 combines with J gene TRBJ2-4, with D possibly TRBD1 on 6 matching bases. The CDR3 has 15 amino acids. CDR1 and CDR2 (germline): SGHRS, YFSETQ. V lost 7 bases, J lost 4 bases, and 18 bases lay in between. The DNA of the CDR3 is TGCGCCAGCCGGCAGACAGGACACCAGAAAAACATTCAGTACTTC. Translation: CASRQTGHQKNIQYF.

The rearrangement uses TRBV14 and TRBJ2-1; 9 bases line up with TRBD1. The germline CDR1 and CDR2 sequences are SGHDN and FVKESK. The CDR3 runs to 16 residues. V was pared by 4 bases and J by 0 bases, with 4 bases of the junction left unmatched. The CDR3 is CASSPKTGGSYNEQFF. The CDR3 bases are TGTGCCAGCAGCCCCAAGACAGGGGGCTCCTACAATGAGCAGTTCTTC.

The chain uses TRBV14 and TRBJ1-4, with TRBD1 identical over 7 bases. The CDR3 has 13 residues. V dropped 6 bases and J dropped 5; count of bases not matched to a gene: 3. Germline V gives CDR1 SGHDN, CDR2 FVKESK. The CDR3 DNA reads TGTGCCAGCAGGAGGACAGGAAATGAAAAACTGTTTTTT. Its protein is CASRRTGNEKLFF.

This clonotype was counted between two and nine times. V gene TRBV18 combines with J gene TRBJ2-1, with no clear D. The CDR3 contains 12 residues. V gave up 0 bases and J gave up 13 bases, with 10 bases separating them. Germline V gene sequence: CDR1 KGHSH, CDR2 LQKENI. The CDR3 loop is CASSPPMGPQFF. The CDR3 DNA sequence: TGTGCCAGCTCACCACCCATGGGCCCCCAGTTCTTC.

J is TRBJ2-1 and V is TRBV12-5, with 9 bases lining up with TRBD2. The CDR3 spans 12 residues. CDR1 and CDR2 (germline): LGHNT, FRNRAP. CDR3 nucleotide sequence: TGTACAGGCCCTAGCGGGATCTATGAGCAGTTCTTC. As protein: CTGPSGIYEQFF.

The rearrangement joins TRBV30 to TRBJ1-1; maybe TRBD1 (5 bases). Germline loops: CDR1 GTSNPN, CDR2 SVGIG (reference sequence). The CDR3 spans 13 residues. V was clipped by 2 bases and J by 1 base, with 8 bases between them. CDR3 DNA: TGTGCCTGGAGTAGTGGGGGGAACACTGAAGCTTTCTTT. This encodes CAWSSGGNTEAFF.

The V gene is TRBV5-6, the J gene TRBJ1-1; D not resolved. Germline V lookup: CDR1 SGHDT, CDR2 YYEEEE. V was clipped by 4 bases and J by 0 bases, with 13 bases between them. This CDR3 has 15 residues. CDR3 protein: CASSQDGSMNTEAFF. The DNA of the CDR3 is TGTGCCAGCAGCCAAGACGGAAGCATGAACACTGAAGCTTTCTTT.

The chain recombines TRBV18 with TRBJ2-7; 7 nucleotides align to TRBD2. The CDR3 spans 13 residues. Germline V gene data show CDR1 as KGHSH and CDR2 as LQKENI. Trimming removed 6 bases from V and 3 bases from J; junction bases left unmatched: 5. CDR3 sequence (DNA): TGTGCCAGCTCCGCGGGAGCGAACTACGAGCAGTACGTC. As protein: CASSAGANYEQYV.

There are many counts of this clonotype. The chain combines TRBV20-1 with TRBJ2-1, with 11 bases that match TRBD2. J lost 4 bases, V lost 1 base, and 6 bases had no gene match. The CDR3 is made up of 16 amino acids. Germline values: CDR1 DFQATT, CDR2 SNEGSKA (reference sequence). The CDR3: CSARVVAGGVYNEQFF. The CDR3 nucleotides read TGCAGTGCTAGAGTGGTAGCGGGAGGGGTGTACAATGAGCAGTTCTTC.

This clonotype was counted once. The chain employs TRBV7-8 and TRBJ2-3; no reliable D call. The CDR3 is made up of 12 amino acids. The ends were cut back, 9 bases at V and 6 bases at J, with 13 bases in the middle. Germline V gene data show CDR1 as SGHVS and CDR2 as FQNEAQ. DNA of the CDR3: TGTGCCAGGGGTTACCTAGGGGATACGCAGTATTTT. Translation gives CARGYLGDTQYF. The full variable domain, in which reference TRBV7-8 and TRBJ2-3 provide the parts outside the CDR3, is GAGVSQSPRYKVAKRGQDVALRCDPISGHVSLFWYQQALGQGPEFLTYFQNEAQLDKSGLPSDRFFAERPEGSVSTLKIQRTQQEDSAVYLCARGYLGDTQYFGPGTRLTVL.

The chain has TRBV24-1 and TRBJ2-2; unclear D gene. Trimming left V 4 bases short and J 5 bases short, with 10 bases between. CDR3 length: 14 amino acids. Germline V CDR1 and CDR2: KGHDR, SFDVKD. The CDR3 sequence: CATSDPLGTGELFF. The CDR3 DNA reads TGTGCCACCAGTGACCCGTTGGGGACCGGGGAGCTGTTTTTT.

Of note for this clonotype: It may be a read error: a sequence one base away is much more abundant. This rearrangement joins TRBV7-9 to TRBJ2-3; D gene ambiguous. The germline V and J ends were trimmed by 5 bases and 4 bases, with 4 bases remaining between them. This CDR3 comprises 11 residues. In germline, CDR1 is SEHNR, CDR2 FQNEAQ (reference sequence). For the CDR3, the DNA is TGTGCCAGCAGCGCCGCAGATACGCAGTATTTT. Residues: CASSAADTQYF.

The chain links TRBV15 to TRBJ2-1; no definite D call. The CDR3 covers 14 residues. The ends were cut back, 8 bases at V and 0 bases at J, with 11 bases in the middle. Germline V gene sequence: CDR1 LNHNV, CDR2 YYDKDF (reference sequence). The CDR3 bases are TGTGCCACCGGACCCCCACTCTCCTACAATGAGCAGTTCTTC. Translated, it gives CATGPPLSYNEQFF.

V and J are TRBV5-5 and TRBJ2-7, with 13 nucleotides matching TRBD2. With V trimmed by 4 bases and J by 3 bases, 10 bases remained unmatched. Germline-derived CDR1 and CDR2 are SGHKS and YYEKEE (reference sequence). CDR3 length: 17 amino acids. CDR3: CASSAGLAGVPLYEQYV. CDR3 nucleotides: TGTGCCAGCAGCGCAGGACTAGCGGGAGTCCCTCTCTACGAGCAGTACGTC.

This clonotype was found many times. This sequence joins TRBV5-1 and TRBJ2-1, with TRBD2 matching 10 bases. This CDR3 contains 15 residues. The V gene end was trimmed by 6 bases and the J gene end by 0 bases; junction bases not matched to a gene: 3. Per the germline V gene, CDR1 is SGHRS and CDR2 is YFSETQ. DNA for the CDR3: TGCGCCAGCATCCCTAGCGGGAGCTCCTACAATGAGCAGTTCTTC. Translated: CASIPSGSSYNEQFF. The full variable domain, completed using reference TRBV5-1 and TRBJ2-1, is KAGVTQTPRYLIKTRGQQVTLSCSPISGHRSVSWYQQTPGQGLQFLFEYFSETQRNKGNFPGRFSGRQFSNSRSEMNVSTLELGDSALYLCASIPSGSSYNEQFFGPGTRLTVL.

CDR3 DNA: TGTGCCAGCAGCCGGGGGCCCAAAAACATTCAGTACTTC. Its protein product is CASSRGPKNIQYF. This chain connects TRBV13 to TRBJ2-4, with D tentatively TRBD1 or TRBD2 (6 bases each). V lost 5 bases to trimming and J lost 2 bases, with 7 bases between them. The CDR3 is 13 amino acids. Germline V gene sequence: CDR1 PRHDT, CDR2 FYEKMQ (reference sequence).

Points on this clonotype: The CDR3 does not end in the conserved phenylalanine or tryptophan, so this is likely a read error. The rearrangement joins TRBV5-4 to TRBJ2-3, with D possibly TRBD2 on 6 matching bases. CDR1 and CDR2 from the germline V gene are SGHNT and YYREEE (reference sequence). V lost 5 bases to trimming and J lost 4 bases, with 14 bases between them. The CDR3 extends over 14 amino acids. The CDR3, as DNA: TGTGCCAGCAGACCCGGGAGTTCCCCAGATACGCAGTATTTA. Translation: CASRPGSSPDTQYL.